In its sample, the clone carrying this T cell receptor (beta chain) was seen once. The record originates from a study of blood T cell repertoires in COVID-19. Sequenced by immunoSEQ multiplex PCR; TCRdb stores in-frame clones only, minus some. The sample holds under 200,000 clones; 88% are singletons and the top ten take about 6.3%. The source material was peripheral blood. The source is a man aged 35-49 years with active or convalescent COVID-19.

CDR3 loop: CASRPDSQPQHF. Here the CDR3 DNA reads TGTGCCAGCAGACCGGACAGTCAGCCCCAGCATTTT. The chain combines TRBV28 with TRBJ1-5; the D gene is possibly TRBD1 (6 bases). Germline V gene data show CDR1 as MDHEN and CDR2 as SYDVKM. This CDR3 comprises 12 residues. Deletions cut 6 bases from V and 6 bases from J, with 9 bases between.